This T cell receptor beta chain was identified during a study of T cell changes during pregnancy in multiple sclerosis. In germline, CDR1 is SNHLY, CDR2 FYNNEI. V was pared by 8 bases and J by 0 bases, with 5 bases of the junction left unmatched. The CDR3 contains 17 residues. Some clones are missing from TCRdb's copy, which holds only in-frame ones; the method was immunoSEQ multiplex PCR. Among about 38,000 clones listed, under 95% were seen once. The receptor was isolated from a female donor in good health, enrolled as a control in a pregnancy study. The chain carries TRBV2 and TRBJ2-1, with 15 positions matching TRBD2. The sequences come from CD4+ T cells from peripheral blood mononuclear cells, collected in the third trimester of pregnancy. Written as DNA, the CDR3 is TGTGCCAGCGCGGGACTAGCGGGAGGAATCTCCTACAATGAGCAGTTCTTC. It encodes CASAGLAGGISYNEQFF.